This T cell receptor (beta chain) stems from a study of cytomegalovirus exposure and HLA in healthy donors. Study-level results: Reports credit the classifier with highly specific, highly sensitive diagnosis of cytomegalovirus status. The study found most TCR sequences rare, yet found some public TCRs in many donors.

Vbeta (60) and Jbeta (13) primers were used in the PCR. The data were produced by immunoSEQ multiplex PCR, yet TCRdb's version contains in-frame clones alone and is incomplete. The sample has about 170,000 clones, 60% to 80% seen once. Points on this clone: Its specificity is unknown.

The CDR3 is 15 amino acids. V lost 2 bases to trimming and J lost 7 bases; unmatched junction nucleotides: 8. CDR1 SEHNR and CDR2 FQNEAQ come from the germline V gene (reference sequence). The specimen was PBMCs. The TCR sequence derives from a woman between 50 and 59 years old in good health and CMV-seropositive. The genes are TRBV7-9 and TRBJ1-1, with 9 bases aligning to TRBD1. CDR3 in amino acids: CASSLRTGGVGEAFF. The CDR3 nucleotides are TGTGCCAGCAGCTTACGAACAGGGGGCGTAGGTGAAGCTTTCTTT.